This T cell receptor beta chain was captured by sequencing in a study of shared clonotypes between healthy human individuals. Germline lookup yields CDR1 SGHRS and CDR2 YFSETQ. The CDR3 runs 16 residues. The V and J ends lost 0 bases and 4 bases, in that order; junction bases with no gene match: 4. The repertoire was sequenced with immunoSEQ multiplex PCR; TCRdb's copy has only in-frame clones and lacks some. This table holds about 2.4 million clones, around nine tenths found once. This chain connects TRBV5-1 to TRBJ1-6; TRBD1 matches at 7 bases. Source material: naive CD4+ T cells sorted from blood. Subset reported: CD45RA+ positively selected. This sequence was found in a man in his late teens or twenties in good health. CDR3 loop: CASSLASGQYNSPLHF. CDR3 sequence (DNA): TGCGCCAGCAGCTTGGCGTCGGGACAGTATAATTCACCCCTCCACTTT.